The rows below give T cell receptor beta chains drawn from one sample of a study of blood T cell repertoires in COVID-19. This table comes from immunoSEQ multiplex PCR, and its TCRdb copy is limited to in-frame clones, with some not included. The sample includes 65,000 to 75,000 clones, around 82% of them seen just once. Sequencing input: peripheral blood. The origin of the receptors is a human donor in a cohort sampled during active COVID-19. The conserved cysteine and the conserved F or W are not part of the CDR3 here. Clone size, where shown, is once, few, many, or a class for clones that have expanded.

clone_size	v_call	j_call	cdr3_aa
hyperexpanded	TRBV4-1	TRBJ2-7	ASSQMSSSSGEQY
NA	TRBV29-1	TRBJ1-1	SVGAGLGTEAF
once	TRBV3-1/TRBV3-2	TRBJ2-7	ASSQDFTGWEDEQY
NA	TRBV12-3/TRBV12-4	TRBJ2-7	ASSFGGIEQY
NA	TRBV6-4	TRBJ2-7	ASSRTGVEQY
NA	TRBV12-3/TRBV12-4	TRBJ2-3	ASSLNTQY
NA	TRBV19	TRBJ1-2	ATTGRYGYT
once	TRBV30	TRBJ2-7	ASTGSYEQY
NA	TRBV3-1/TRBV3-2	TRBJ2-3	ASSHRTTRSDTQY
NA	TRBV19	TRBJ2-1	ASSMGLANEQF
NA	TRBV24-1	TRBJ2-1	ATSEAGTDEQF
NA	TRBV3-1/TRBV3-2	TRBJ2-7	ASSQVLAGLSREQY
NA	TRBV18	TRBJ1-4	ASSTYLDEKLF
NA	TRBV27	TRBJ1-4	ATTPYPRDRGKSNEKLF
NA	TRBV5-1	TRBJ1-2	ASSGDRGANYGYT
few	TRBV5-6	TRBJ2-7	ASSVGTGSYEQY
NA	TRBV29-1	TRBJ1-5	SVGQGAYQPQH
NA	TRBV7-9	TRBJ2-1	ASSRGGVPNEQF
few	TRBV9	TRBJ1-1	ASSVVMNTEAF
NA	TRBV7-9	TRBJ2-7	ASSSSTSDYEQY
few	TRBV9	TRBJ1-1	ASSGGSFSSNTEAF
once	TRBV30	TRBJ2-5	AWSVGLGVHQETQY
few	TRBV6-6	TRBJ1-1	ASSYSSMGTHTEAF
NA	TRBV7-7	TRBJ2-5	ASSSTGAGEETQY
NA	TRBV7-2	TRBJ2-5	ASSSLPGTAQETQY
NA	TRBV5-1	TRBJ2-3	ASSLLTDTQY
NA	TRBV19	TRBJ2-7	ASSNLGAGGEQY
NA	TRBV30	TRBJ2-7	AWGPFDSTVEQY
NA	TRBV7-9	TRBJ2-3	ASSRRLAGVGDTDTQY
NA	TRBV6-5	TRBJ2-7	ASRKGQGSEQY
NA	TRBV5-4	TRBJ2-7	ASSTGTSGRTTYEQY
NA	TRBV10-3	TRBJ2-7	AISESNQFRDEQY
NA	TRBV10-1	TRBJ2-7	ASSEGSGAYEQY
once	TRBV14	TRBJ2-7	ASSQNMYEQY
NA	TRBV28	TRBJ2-7	ASTPFRTGDSYEQY
NA	TRBV2	TRBJ1-5	ASSLKRQGYNQPQH
few	TRBV6-6	TRBJ2-1	ASSLATPSYNEQF
NA	TRBV18	TRBJ2-7	ASSPRSGLRGSGSAEQY
NA	TRBV5-4	TRBJ2-3	ASSLGPGATDTQY
NA	TRBV27	TRBJ2-3	ASSQPETSGGYIDTQY
NA	TRBV28	TRBJ2-3	ASSLVGQGALTDTQY
NA	TRBV7-2	TRBJ1-2	ASSSIQGWYGYT
NA	TRBV24-1	TRBJ2-5	ATSDRIAGGPQETQY
NA	TRBV29-1	TRBJ1-1	SVRRGAYNTEAF
NA	TRBV6-5	TRBJ1-1	ASRTDRVRTEAF
NA	TRBV28	TRBJ1-1	ASSFGQKNTEAF